One sample yielded the 29 T cell receptor beta chains listed below, sequenced in a study of shared clonotypes between healthy human individuals. Method: immunoSEQ multiplex PCR; TCRdb's copy keeps in-frame clones and lacks some. The table has some 2,000,000 clones, approximately 94% seen once. The sequenced material came from naive CD4+ T cells sorted from blood. Subset meaning: CD45RA+ positively selected. These receptors all stem from a man younger than 35 in good health.

For this clone: The same CDR3 also results from other DNA sequences found in this sample. The V call is TRBV18, the J call TRBJ1-1, with no clear D. This CDR3 is built from 14 residues. Germline assignment: CDR1 KGHSH and CDR2 LQKENI. With 0 bases removed from V and 0 bases from J, the gap between germline ends came to 5 bases. The CDR3 here is CASSPPALNTEAFF. The CDR3 nucleotides are TGTGCCAGCTCACCACCGGCTTTGAACACTGAAGCTTTCTTT.

The CDR3 region is CASSEVSGKRYEQYF. The CDR3 DNA sequence: TGCGCCAGCAGTGAGGTTTCAGGCAAACGCTACGAGCAGTACTTC. The chain has TRBV10-2 and TRBJ2-7, with D uncertain. Trimming cost V 2 bases and J 3 bases, with 14 bases left between them. Germline V CDR1 and CDR2: WSHSY, SAAADI. The CDR3 has 15 residues.

This chain joins TRBV27 and TRBJ2-7, with D tentatively TRBD1 (6 bases). Germline V CDR1 and CDR2: MNHEY, SMNVEV (reference sequence). The CDR3 has 13 residues. Trimming took 6 bases from V and 5 from J, leaving 14 bases between them. CDR3 sequence: CASSLNRVNEQYF. CDR3 DNA: TGTGCCAGCAGCTTAAACAGGGTCAACGAGCAGTACTTC.

The V call is TRBV27, the J call TRBJ2-7; 11 bases align to TRBD1. The J segment lost 3 bases and the V segment lost 6 bases, leaving 7 bases of the junction unmatched. Germline V gene data show CDR1 as MNHEY and CDR2 as SMNVEV (reference sequence). The CDR3 runs to 15 residues. CDR3 bases: TGTGCCAGCAGGGGCTCGGGGACAGGGGGCTACGAGCAGTACTTC. Translating gives CASRGSGTGGYEQYF.

This clone turned up a few times. The rearrangement links TRBV12-5 to TRBJ1-6, with unresolved D. The germline CDR1 and CDR2 sequences are LGHNT and FRNRAP. This CDR3 contains 14 residues. V was cut by 1 base and J by 6 bases, with 7 bases left in between. As DNA, the CDR3 is TGTGCTAGTGGTTTGGGGCCCTTTAATTCACCCCTCCACTTT. Translation: CASGLGPFNSPLHF.

This sequence joins TRBV10-3 and TRBJ1-1; TRBD1 is a possible D gene (6 bases). Germline loops: CDR1 ENHRY, CDR2 SYGVKD. CDR3 length equals 14 residues. Trimming removed 8 bases at V and 0 bases at J, with 13 bases between. The CDR3 is CAIARTDLNTEAFF. The CDR3 coding sequence is TGTGCCATCGCCCGGACAGATCTGAACACTGAAGCTTTCTTT.

The chain combines TRBV5-4 with TRBJ1-1, with TRBD1 identical over 11 bases. J was trimmed by 0 bases and V by 3 bases; bases with no gene match: 7. Germline V gene data show CDR1 as SGHNT and CDR2 as YYREEE (reference sequence). The CDR3 contains 17 residues. CDR3 DNA sequence: TGTGCCAGCAGCTCGGGACAGGGGGGATCCGTGAACACTGAAGCTTTCTTT. Translating it yields CASSSGQGGSVNTEAFF.

This clone was detected only once. The gene calls are TRBV6-6 and TRBJ2-2; D assignment may be TRBD1 or TRBD2 (5 bases each). Germline V gene data show CDR1 as MNHNY and CDR2 as SVGAGI (reference sequence). This CDR3 has 16 amino acids. V was pared by 2 bases and J by 0 bases, with 10 bases between. CDR3 amino acids: CASSYPGTANTGELFF. The DNA for the CDR3 is TGTGCCAGCAGTTACCCCGGGACCGCGAACACCGGGGAGCTGTTTTTT.

The chain carries TRBV7-9 and TRBJ1-2; TRBD1 might be the D (5 bases). From germline, CDR1 is SEHNR and CDR2 FQNEAQ (reference sequence). Trimming removed 1 base at V and 6 bases at J, with 12 bases between. This CDR3 spans 14 amino acids. The CDR3 bases are TGTGCCAGCAGCTTAGGGACAAATCTAGATGGCTACACCTTC. Protein: CASSLGTNLDGYTF.

This rearrangement joins TRBV30 to TRBJ2-3; 12 bases are shared with TRBD2. V gave up 0 bases and J gave up 5 bases; unmatched junction bases: 9. The CDR3 contains 17 residues. In germline, CDR1 is GTSNPN, CDR2 SVGIG (reference sequence). The CDR3 reads CAWSVTLLAGGVDTQYF. CDR3 nucleotides: TGTGCCTGGAGTGTAACCCTACTAGCGGGAGGAGTAGATACGCAGTATTTT.

The CDR3 region is CASSENLATNEKLFF. Here the CDR3 DNA reads TGCGCCAGCAGTGAGAACCTAGCAACTAATGAAAAACTGTTTTTT. The chain combines TRBV10-1 with TRBJ1-4; D uncertain. The CDR3 totals 15 residues. Germline lookup yields CDR1 WNHNN and CDR2 SYGVQD (reference sequence). Trimming shortened V by 2 bases and J by 0 bases, and 7 bases separated the two germline ends.

On this clone itself: Other DNA variants within this sample encode the same CDR3. This chain uses TRBV18 with TRBJ2-7; 7 nucleotides align to TRBD2. The CDR3 sequence is 14 residues long. Per germline, CDR1 KGHSH and CDR2 LQKENI. The ends lost 3 bases at V and 1 base at J; junction bases unmatched: 3. The CDR3, as DNA: TGTGCCAGCTCACCGGGGAGGGCATCCTACGAGCAGTACTTC. Translated: CASSPGRASYEQYF.

The CDR3 spells CASGDTDTQYF. CDR3 DNA: TGTGCTAGTGGCGACACAGATACGCAGTATTTT. The genes are TRBV12-5 and TRBJ2-3; D is unresolved. This CDR3 comprises 11 residues. V dropped 6 bases and J dropped 2 bases, with 3 bases sitting between them. Germline CDR1 and CDR2: LGHNT and FRNRAP. Using reference TRBV12-5 and TRBJ2-3 for the parts outside the CDR3, the full variable domain is DARVTQTPRHKVTEMGQEVTMRCQPILGHNTVFWYRQTMMQGLELLAYFRNRAPLDDSGMPKDRFSAEMPDATLATLKIQPSEPRDSAVYFCASGDTDTQYFGPGTRLTVL.

The rearrangement joins TRBV5-3 to TRBJ1-6, with D uncertain. TRBV5-3 is given ORF status, its function remaining uncertain. Trimming removed 0 bases from V and 8 bases from J, with 21 bases in between. The CDR3 is 18 residues long. CDR3 loop: CARSLVAPRRINDSPLHF. The CDR3 coding sequence is TGTGCCAGAAGCTTGGTGGCACCTAGGCGGATTAATGATTCACCCCTCCACTTT.

V and J are TRBV20-1 and TRBJ2-1; D ambiguous. The CDR3 is 11 amino acids. Trimming shortened V by 6 bases and J by 10 bases, and 13 bases separated the two germline ends. From germline, CDR1 is DFQATT and CDR2 SNEGSKA (reference sequence). Here the CDR3 DNA reads TGCAGTGCCGCTCCGAGGAGCGAGCAGTTCTTC. Translated: CSAAPRSEQFF.

The rearrangement links TRBV4-3 to TRBJ2-2; no definite D call. CDR3 length equals 15 residues. CDR1 and CDR2 from the germline V gene are LGHNA and YSLEER. The V and J ends lost 6 bases and 2 bases respectively, with 13 bases between them. The CDR3 nucleotides read TGCGCCAGCAGGCCCGACTTGGCCAACACCGGGGAGCTGTTTTTT. It encodes CASRPDLANTGELFF.

V and J are TRBV10-2 and TRBJ2-7; TRBD2 aligns across 9 bases. The CDR3 runs 15 residues. After removal of 4 bases from V and 6 bases from J, the junction contained 10 bases not matched to a gene. CDR1 WSHSY and CDR2 SAAADI come from the germline V gene. The CDR3 DNA is TGCGCCAGCAGTGTTCGGCTAGCGGGGACGCGCGAGCAGTACTTC. The encoded protein is CASSVRLAGTREQYF.

The chain links TRBV25-1 to TRBJ2-7; possibly TRBD1 for D (7 bases). CDR3 length: 17 residues. Germline V gene sequence: CDR1 MGHDK, CDR2 SYGVNS. V was trimmed by 7 bases and J by 5 bases, leaving 27 bases between them. The CDR3 DNA is TGTGCCAGCACTCCCAGGGGGGTAAACGCTTTTGGGGACGAGCAGTACTTC. As protein: CASTPRGVNAFGDEQYF.

V gene TRBV5-7 combines with J gene TRBJ2-7, with 13 bases lining up with TRBD2. TRBV5-7 is an ORF, and what it does is uncertain. The CDR3 is 18 residues long. V lost 7 bases and J lost 4; bases outside the gene matches: 17. CDR3 DNA: TGTGCCAGCGCACCCGGGACTAGCGGGGCTATAGCTGATTACGAGCAGTACTTC. Translation: CASAPGTSGAIADYEQYF.

CDR3 DNA sequence: TGTGCCAGCAGCTTGGCTCCTCGGGGGGAGCAGTACTTC. This codes for CASSLAPRGEQYF. The V and J genes are TRBV5-4 and TRBJ2-7, with a possible D match to TRBD2 (6 bases). V lost 0 bases, J lost 7 bases, and 11 bases lay in between. The length of the CDR3 is 13 residues. The V gene's germline CDR1 is SGHNT and CDR2 YYREEE (reference sequence).

This chain connects TRBV6-1 to TRBJ2-1, with D hard to call. Germline V gives CDR1 MNHNS, CDR2 SASEGT. V lost 2 bases and J lost 1, with 3 bases in between. The CDR3 extends over 13 amino acids. The CDR3 nucleotides are TGTGCCAGCAGTGAACGGTCCTACAATGAGCAGTTCTTC. Protein sequence: CASSERSYNEQFF.

This clone was picked up one time. The same CDR3 is also encoded by other DNA sequences in this sample. This sequence joins TRBV18 and TRBJ2-7; 10 nucleotides align to TRBD2. Unmatched junction bases numbered 2, after V lost 3 bases and J lost 0 bases. The CDR3 contains 15 residues. Germline CDR1 KGHSH, CDR2 LQKENI. This chain's CDR3 is CASSPPSGSSYEQYF. In DNA form, the CDR3 reads TGTGCCAGCTCACCCCCTAGCGGGAGCTCCTACGAGCAGTACTTC.

This clone was seen once. A much larger clone lies one base from this, so it may be a read error. The rearrangement uses TRBV6-6 and TRBJ1-6; no clear D. V lost 2 bases and J lost 11, with 4 bases in between. CDR1 MNHNY and CDR2 SVGAGI come from the germline V gene (reference sequence). This CDR3 spans 11 amino acids. CDR3 amino acids: CASSYDAPLHF. The CDR3 DNA sequence: TGTGCCAGCAGTTACGATGCACCCCTCCACTTT.

The CDR3 coding sequence is TGTGCCAGCAGCACACAGGGAGGGGAGCAGTACTTC. Protein sequence: CASSTQGGEQYF. The chain uses TRBV6-6 and TRBJ2-7; D is perhaps TRBD2 (7 bases). Looked up from germline, CDR1 is MNHNY and CDR2 is SVGAGI (reference sequence). This CDR3 has 12 residues. Deletions cut 6 bases from V and 7 bases from J, with 13 bases between.

This rearrangement joins TRBV5-1 to TRBJ2-1; D gene uncertain. Trimming stripped 0 bases from V and 0 bases from J, with 10 bases between. The CDR3 extends over 16 amino acids. Germline V gene data show CDR1 as SGHRS and CDR2 as YFSETQ. CDR3 coding DNA: TGCGCCAGCAGCTTGGCAAGGGCCAGCTCCTACAATGAGCAGTTCTTC. This encodes CASSLARASSYNEQFF.

The V and J genes are TRBV30 and TRBJ1-4, with D hard to call. The CDR3 has 15 residues. Germline V gene sequence: CDR1 GTSNPN, CDR2 SVGIG (reference sequence). Trimming stripped 1 base from V and 7 bases from J, with 16 bases between. CDR3 region: CAWSAKQKAGEKLFF. The CDR3 DNA reads as TGTGCCTGGAGTGCGAAACAGAAAGCGGGTGAAAAACTGTTTTTT.

The chain combines TRBV11-1 with TRBJ2-5, with no clear D. Between the trimmed V and J ends, which lost 5 bases and 2 bases, there was a span of 3 bases. CDR1 and CDR2 from the germline V gene are SGHAT and FQDESV (reference sequence). The CDR3 contains 11 residues. CDR3 region: CASSQQETQYF. The CDR3, as DNA: TGTGCCAGCAGCCAGCAAGAGACCCAGTACTTC. The whole variable domain, filled in from reference TRBV11-1 and TRBJ2-5, reads EAEVAQSPRYKITEKSQAVAFWCDPISGHATLYWYRQILGQGPELLVQFQDESVVDDSQLPKDRFSAERLKGVDSTLKIQPAELGDSAMYLCASSQQETQYFGPGTRLLVL.

This chain links TRBV18 with TRBJ1-2; D may be TRBD1 (5 bases). With 1 base removed from V and 0 bases from J, the gap between germline ends came to 12 bases. Germline V lookup: CDR1 KGHSH, CDR2 LQKENI. The CDR3 sequence is 16 residues long. The CDR3 DNA sequence: TGTGCCAGCTCACCACTGGGGACGGAATCTAACTATGGCTACACCTTC. This encodes CASSPLGTESNYGYTF.

The chain employs TRBV4-3 and TRBJ1-1; no clear D gene. Deletions cut 4 bases from V and 8 bases from J, with 11 bases between. Germline values: CDR1 LGHNA, CDR2 YSLEER. The CDR3 has 12 residues. Here the CDR3 reads CASSRTGGEAFF. The CDR3 nucleotides are TGCGCCAGCAGCCGGACGGGAGGGGAAGCTTTCTTT.